These 5 T cell receptor beta chains were sequenced from one sample in a study of blood T cell repertoires in COVID-19. Assay used: immunoSEQ multiplex PCR; TCRdb lists only in-frame clones, some missing. The table records 200,000 to 250,000 clones, around 90% of them present only once. Sequenced: PBMCs or T cells enriched from blood (not recorded which). The source of these receptors is a middle-aged man who had been exposed to COVID-19.

In this sample, this clone turned up once. The chain combines TRBV28 with TRBJ1-3; D is undetermined. Per the germline V gene, CDR1 is MDHEN and CDR2 is SYDVKM. The V end lost 4 bases, the J end lost 6 bases, and 13 bases lay between the germline ends. The CDR3 runs 14 residues. The CDR3: CASSSPSQENTIYF. CDR3 bases: TGTGCCAGCAGTTCCCCCTCCCAGGAAAACACCATATATTTT.

This clone was counted once. The chain joins TRBV19 to TRBJ1-3; D may be TRBD1 (6 bases). V shed 7 bases and J shed 0 bases, with 19 bases lying between them. Germline V gene lookup returns CDR1 LNHDA and CDR2 SQIVND (reference sequence). This CDR3 is built from 17 residues. The CDR3 region has the DNA TGTGCCAGTACCCAGGGGCAGCCTATCTACTCTGGAAACACCATATATTTT. This encodes CASTQGQPIYSGNTIYF.

The chain carries TRBV5-4 and TRBJ1-2; tentative D call: TRBD1 (6 bases). Trimming took off 2 bases at V and 4 bases at J, with 9 bases between the two ends. The CDR3 runs to 13 residues. Germline V gives CDR1 SGHNT, CDR2 YYREEE (reference sequence). The CDR3 sequence is CASSLQGIYGYTF. The CDR3 DNA reads TGTGCCAGCAGCTTACAGGGAATCTATGGCTACACCTTC. The full variable domain, rest sourced from reference TRBV5-4 and TRBJ1-2, is ETGVTQSPTHLIKTRGQQVTLRCSSQSGHNTVSWYQQALGQGPQFIFQYYREEENGRGNFPPRFSGLQFPNYSSELNVNALELDDSALYLCASSLQGIYGYTFGSGTRLTVV.

The rearrangement links TRBV19 to TRBJ1-2; TRBD1 is a possible D gene (6 bases). The CDR3 spans 14 residues. Trimming removed 3 bases at V and 5 bases at J, with 13 bases between. Germline V lookup: CDR1 LNHDA, CDR2 SQIVND (reference sequence). The CDR3 sequence: CASSIQGIAYGYTF. CDR3 DNA sequence: TGTGCCAGTAGTATTCAGGGGATCGCGTATGGCTACACCTTC.

The chain links TRBV10-2 to TRBJ2-3; D gene uncertain. In germline, CDR1 is WSHSY, CDR2 SAAADI. V was clipped by 3 bases and J by 2 bases, with 9 bases between them. The CDR3 is 14 residues long. In DNA, the CDR3 is TGCGCCAGCAGTGACCGGTACCTCACAGATACGCAGTATTTT. Translated, it gives CASSDRYLTDTQYF.